Included here is one TCR beta chain sequence, with context. Antigen: not known. CDR3 size: 16 residues. The V gene end was trimmed by 0 bases and the J gene end by 7 bases; junction bases not matched to a gene: 10. Germline V gene data show CDR1 as GTSNPN and CDR2 as SVGIG (reference sequence). These data originate in a study of T cell responses to AZD1222 COVID-19 vaccine. Assay used: immunoSEQ multiplex PCR; TCRdb lists only in-frame clones, some missing. Of about 160,000 clones listed, around 91% are singletons. General study results and limits: White British ancestry dominated among donors, who included more females, and clonal diversity was possibly underestimated. Spike was spanned by vaccine-associated CD4 TCRs, which were dominant at 160-218 and 743-854. Once two AZD1222 doses were given, Spike-specific TCR breadth and depth went up.

V gene TRBV30 combines with J gene TRBJ1-4; 8 bases are a match to TRBD1. The specimen was peripheral blood, collected on day 0 of AZD1222 vaccination. This TCR derives from an adult in good health. In DNA, the CDR3 is TGTGCCTGGAGTGTACAGGTCGGACAGGGAGGTGAAAAACTGTTTTTT. It translates to CAWSVQVGQGGEKLFF. Full variable domain (remainder filled in from reference TRBV30 and TRBJ1-4): SQTIHQWPATLVQPVGSPLSLECTVEGTSNPNLYWYRQAAGRGLQLLFYSVGIGQISSEVPQNLSASRPQDRQFILSSKKLLLSDSGFYLCAWSVQVGQGGEKLFFGSGTQLSVL.